A single sample is the source of the 19 T cell receptor beta chains below, sequenced in a study of CD8+ T cells in alopecia areata (dated by TCRdb to 2017 to 2018). This specimen's time point label, per the study, means: less than five weeks on oral tofacitinib. The label giving this sample's treatment or condition can be read as: oral pan-JAK inhibitor, 5-10 mg twice daily. To prepare the library, the immunoSEQ multiplex PCR assay was applied. To provide template for TCR sequencing, every sample had RNA extracted and reverse transcribed into cDNA. The clones in this table, taken by TCRdb from immuneACCESS, are in-frame only. Not every clone is retained; where verified, under half of the shortfall comes from an unresolved V gene, and the cause of the rest is unknown. The sample yields tens of thousands of clones; 29% were counted once. About 15% of the sample is taken by the ten largest. This specimen was CD8+ T cells sorted from blood, taken at week 4, from a patient treated with tofacitinib. The source is a human donor with alopecia areata.

This clone was seen more than once but under ten times. The rearrangement links TRBV5-7 to TRBJ2-5; 10 positions agree with TRBD1. TRBV5-7 is noted as an ORF with a role that remains uncertain. V trimming: 3 bases; J trimming: 5 bases; junction bases outside the gene matches: 13. This CDR3 has 17 amino acids. CDR3: CASSSSDRGRRGETQYF. CDR3 sequence (DNA): TGTGCCAGCAGCTCTTCCGACAGGGGGCGCCGGGGGGAGACCCAGTACTTC.

The genes are TRBV27 and TRBJ2-3, with 9 bases identical to TRBD1. Germline CDR1 MNHEY, CDR2 SMNVEV (reference sequence). The trim removed 6 bases at V and 4 bases at J, leaving 5 bases unmatched. CDR3 length equals 14 residues. As DNA, the CDR3 is TGTGCCAGCAGCCTGCGACAGGGGGCAGATACGCAGTATTTT. This encodes CASSLRQGADTQYF.

This clone has ten or more counts. The genes are TRBV2 and TRBJ2-5; TRBD2 agrees at 9 bases. The J segment lost 1 base and the V segment lost 6 bases, leaving 9 bases of the junction unmatched. In germline, CDR1 is SNHLY, CDR2 FYNNEI. The CDR3 has 16 amino acids. The CDR3 bases are TGTGCCAGCAGCGACATGGAGCGGGAGGTCCAAGAGACCCAGTACTTC. This translates into CASSDMEREVQETQYF.

The table lists this clone with a few counts. The gene calls are TRBV30 and TRBJ2-2; D call uncertain. CDR3 length equals 14 residues. Between the trimmed V and J ends, which lost 4 bases and 1 base, there was a span of 10 bases. From germline, CDR1 is GTSNPN and CDR2 SVGIG (reference sequence). In DNA, the CDR3 is TGTGCCTGGACGGGTAATTGGAACACCGGGGAGCTGTTTTTT. It is translated as CAWTGNWNTGELFF.

The J gene is TRBJ2-2, the V gene TRBV5-1; the match to TRBD2 covers 9 bases. The CDR3 totals 15 residues. Germline loops: CDR1 SGHRS, CDR2 YFSETQ. Losses at the gene ends were 4 bases for V and 4 bases for J; bases not matched to a gene: 5. The CDR3 nucleotides are TGCGCCAGCAGCCTGGGACTAGCTGGCACCGGGGAGCTGTTTTTT. Its translation: CASSLGLAGTGELFF.

This clone occurred a few times. V usage is TRBV5-6 and J usage is TRBJ2-7; D is possibly TRBD1 (6 bases). The CDR3 runs to 13 residues. The V gene lost 3 bases and the J gene lost 2 bases, with 9 bases spanning the gap. Germline CDR1 SGHDT, CDR2 YYEEEE. The CDR3 protein is CASSSGQPYEQYF. DNA for the CDR3: TGTGCCAGCAGCTCAGGACAGCCCTACGAGCAGTACTTC.

This clone was seen more than once but under ten times. The CDR3 DNA reads as TGTGCCAGCAGCTTTCCCCGGGGTGACGAGCAGTACTTC. Amino acid sequence: CASSFPRGDEQYF. The chain combines TRBV7-9 with TRBJ2-7, with D possibly being TRBD2 (5 bases). The CDR3 is 13 residues long. CDR1 and CDR2 from the germline V gene are SEHNR and FQNEAQ (reference sequence). Trimming took off 3 bases at V and 5 bases at J, with 11 bases between the two ends. The variable domain in full, completed from reference TRBV7-9 and TRBJ2-7, reads DTGVSQNPRHKITKRGQNVTFRCDPISEHNRLYWYRQTLGQGPEFLTYFQNEAQLEKSRLLSDRFSAERPKGSFSTLEIQRTEQGDSAMYLCASSFPRGDEQYFGPGTRLTVT.

In this sample, this clone turned up a few times. This chain links TRBV25-1 with TRBJ1-2, with D maybe TRBD1 (6 bases). Deletions cut 3 bases from V and 6 bases from J, with 14 bases between. The CDR3 totals 14 residues. Germline CDR1 MGHDK, CDR2 SYGVNS. The CDR3: CASSDGGTLNGYTF. The CDR3 bases are TGTGCCAGCAGTGATGGGGGGACACTCAATGGCTACACCTTC.

This CDR3 reads CASSLIGTDQETQYF. Written as DNA, the CDR3 is TGTGCCAGCAGTTTAATCGGGACAGATCAAGAGACCCAGTACTTC. The rearrangement joins TRBV27 to TRBJ2-5; 7 bases are a match to TRBD1. CDR1 and CDR2 (germline): MNHEY, SMNVEV (reference sequence). V trimming: 2 bases; J trimming: 2 bases; junction bases outside the gene matches: 5. The CDR3 has 15 residues.

In this sample, this clone turned up a few times. The chain couples TRBV9 to TRBJ2-7; D is unresolved. Trimming left V 0 bases short and J 1 base short, with 8 bases between. From germline, CDR1 is SGDLS and CDR2 YYNGEE. The CDR3 is 14 amino acids. This CDR3 reads CASSVASDSYEQYF. In DNA form, the CDR3 reads TGTGCCAGCAGCGTAGCATCAGATTCCTACGAGCAGTACTTC.

The gene calls are TRBV29-1 and TRBJ2-7; a weak D match, TRBD2 (5 bases). The germline gives CDR1 SQVTM, CDR2 ANQGSEA. This CDR3 has 15 amino acids. V lost 5 bases and J lost 1, with 18 bases in between. CDR3 bases: TGCAGCGTTTGGCTTCCGGGCCGGGAATCCTACGAGCAGTACTTC. It is translated as CSVWLPGRESYEQYF.

V and J are TRBV29-1 and TRBJ2-3; tentatively, D is TRBD1 (5 bases). Trimming left V 0 bases short and J 6 bases short, with 10 bases between. The germline V gene has CDR1 SQVTM and CDR2 ANQGSEA. CDR3 length: 13 residues. CDR3 in amino acids: CSVEDGAGDTQYF. DNA for the CDR3: TGCAGCGTTGAAGATGGGGCAGGGGATACGCAGTATTTT.

The chain couples TRBV19 to TRBJ2-1, with D perhaps matching TRBD1 or TRBD2 (5 bases each). With 10 bases removed from V and 9 bases from J, the gap between germline ends came to 16 bases. CDR1 and CDR2 from the germline V gene are LNHDA and SQIVND (reference sequence). This CDR3 region has 12 residues. The CDR3 DNA reads as TGTGCCACTCCCGGTGCAGGGACTGAGCAGTTCTTC. Protein sequence: CATPGAGTEQFF. Full variable domain (remainder filled in from reference TRBV19 and TRBJ2-1): DGGITQSPKYLFRKEGQNVTLSCEQNLNHDAMYWYRQDPGQGLRLIYYSQIVNDFQKGDIAEGYSVSREKKESFPLTVTSAQKNPTAFYLCATPGAGTEQFFGPGTRLTVL.

V and J are TRBV7-2 and TRBJ2-1; D possibly corresponds to TRBD2 (6 bases). Trimming removed 5 bases at V and 4 bases at J, with 27 bases between. The CDR3 length is 19 residues. CDR1 is SGHTA and CDR2 is FQGNSA in the germline V gene. The CDR3 sequence: CASSPPNVRGTYPYNEQFF. DNA of the CDR3: TGTGCCAGCAGCCCCCCGAATGTGCGGGGTACTTATCCTTACAATGAGCAGTTCTTC.

Only a few counts were recorded for this clone. V gene TRBV29-1 combines with J gene TRBJ2-1; D not certain. The CDR3 consists of 11 residues. The V gene lost 5 bases and the J gene lost 6 bases, with 8 bases spanning the gap. Germline V gene sequence: CDR1 SQVTM, CDR2 ANQGSEA. The CDR3 region is CSVWLGNEQFF. In nucleotides, the CDR3 is TGCAGCGTTTGGTTGGGCAATGAGCAGTTCTTC.

This clone was seen a few times. The chain recombines TRBV19 with TRBJ1-2; D call uncertain. This CDR3 has 11 amino acids. The V gene's germline CDR1 is LNHDA and CDR2 SQIVND (reference sequence). V lost 3 bases and J lost 6, with 5 bases in between. The CDR3 loop reads CASSMTHGYTF. CDR3 DNA sequence: TGTGCCAGTAGTATGACTCATGGCTACACCTTC.

The rearrangement links TRBV27 to TRBJ2-5; D tentatively fits TRBD1 or TRBD2 (5 bases each). The ends were cut back, 6 bases at V and 4 bases at J, with 9 bases in the middle. The V gene's germline CDR1 is MNHEY and CDR2 SMNVEV (reference sequence). The CDR3 totals 12 residues. CDR3 sequence reads: CASRAGTETQYF. The CDR3 coding sequence is TGTGCCAGCAGGGCCGGGACAGAGACCCAGTACTTC.

This clone was observed a few times. The rearrangement links TRBV9 to TRBJ2-3; D is possibly TRBD2 (5 bases). The V gene's germline CDR1 is SGDLS and CDR2 YYNGEE. Trimming shortened V by 3 bases and J by 11 bases, and 13 bases separated the two germline ends. This CDR3 contains 12 residues. CDR3 amino acids: CASSARTGEQYF. CDR3 nucleotides: TGTGCCAGCAGCGCCAGAACCGGGGAGCAGTATTTT. Full variable domain (missing parts from reference TRBV9 and TRBJ2-3): DSGVTQTPKHLITATGQRVTLRCSPRSGDLSVYWYQQSLDQGLQFLIQYYNGEERAKGNILERFSAQQFPDLHSELNLSSLELGDSALYFCASSARTGEQYFGPGTRLTVL.

The CDR3 region is CASTGTADEQFF. In DNA, the CDR3 is TGTGCCAGCACCGGGACCGCCGATGAGCAGTTCTTC. This rearrangement joins TRBV11-2 to TRBJ2-1; D possibly uses TRBD1 or TRBD2 (5 bases each). The CDR3 runs 12 residues. Germline loops: CDR1 SGHAT, CDR2 FQNNGV. Trimming cost V 7 bases and J 8 bases, with 12 bases left between them.